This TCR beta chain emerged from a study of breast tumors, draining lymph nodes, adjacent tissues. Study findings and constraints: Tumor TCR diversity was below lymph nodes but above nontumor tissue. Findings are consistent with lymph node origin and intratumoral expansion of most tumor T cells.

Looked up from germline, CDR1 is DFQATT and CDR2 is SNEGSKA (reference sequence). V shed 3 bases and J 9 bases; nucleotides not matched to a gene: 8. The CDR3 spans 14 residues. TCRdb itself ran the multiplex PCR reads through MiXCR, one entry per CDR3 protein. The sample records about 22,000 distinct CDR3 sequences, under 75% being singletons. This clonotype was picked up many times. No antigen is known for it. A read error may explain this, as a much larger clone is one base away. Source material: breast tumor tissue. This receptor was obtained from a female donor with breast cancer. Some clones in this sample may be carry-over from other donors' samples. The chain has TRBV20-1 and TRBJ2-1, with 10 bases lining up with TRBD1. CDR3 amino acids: CSARPPGTGAEQFF. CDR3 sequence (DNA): TGCAGTGCTAGGCCTCCCGGGACAGGGGCTGAGCAGTTCTTC.